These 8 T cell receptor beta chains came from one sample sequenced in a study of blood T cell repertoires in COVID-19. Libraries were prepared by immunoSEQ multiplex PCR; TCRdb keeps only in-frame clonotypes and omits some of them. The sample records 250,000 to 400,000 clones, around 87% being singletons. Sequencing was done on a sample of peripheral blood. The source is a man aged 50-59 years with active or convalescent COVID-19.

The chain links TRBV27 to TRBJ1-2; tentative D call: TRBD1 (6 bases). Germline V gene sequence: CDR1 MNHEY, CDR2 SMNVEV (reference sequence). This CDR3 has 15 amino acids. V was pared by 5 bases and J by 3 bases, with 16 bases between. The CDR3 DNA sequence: TGTGCCAGCAGTGCAAACAGGGATGGGGACTATGGCTACACCTTC. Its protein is CASSANRDGDYGYTF.

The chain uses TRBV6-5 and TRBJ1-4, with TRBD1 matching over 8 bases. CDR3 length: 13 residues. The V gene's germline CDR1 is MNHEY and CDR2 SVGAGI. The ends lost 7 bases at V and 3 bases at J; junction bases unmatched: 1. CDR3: CASKDRANEKLFF. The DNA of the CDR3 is TGTGCCAGCAAGGACAGGGCTAATGAAAAACTGTTTTTT.

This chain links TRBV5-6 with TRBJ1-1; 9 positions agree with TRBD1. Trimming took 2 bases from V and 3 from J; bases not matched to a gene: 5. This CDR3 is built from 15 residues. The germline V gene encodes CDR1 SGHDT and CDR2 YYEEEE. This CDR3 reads CASSFGGQGYTEAFF. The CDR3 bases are TGTGCCAGCAGCTTTGGCGGACAGGGGTACACTGAAGCTTTCTTT.

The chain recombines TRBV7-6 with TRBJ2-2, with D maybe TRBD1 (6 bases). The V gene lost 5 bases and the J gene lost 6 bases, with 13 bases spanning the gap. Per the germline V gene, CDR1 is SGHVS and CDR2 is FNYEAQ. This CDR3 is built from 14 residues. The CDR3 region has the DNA TGTGCCAGCAGCCGGAGGCAGGGGTCCGGGGAGCTGTTTTTT. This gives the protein CASSRRQGSGELFF.

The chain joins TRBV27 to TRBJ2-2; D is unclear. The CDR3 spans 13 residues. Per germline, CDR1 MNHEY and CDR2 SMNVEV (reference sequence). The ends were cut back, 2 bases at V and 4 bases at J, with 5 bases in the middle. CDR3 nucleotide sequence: TGTGCCAGCAGTTTAGGCAGCACCGGGGAGCTGTTTTTT. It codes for CASSLGSTGELFF.

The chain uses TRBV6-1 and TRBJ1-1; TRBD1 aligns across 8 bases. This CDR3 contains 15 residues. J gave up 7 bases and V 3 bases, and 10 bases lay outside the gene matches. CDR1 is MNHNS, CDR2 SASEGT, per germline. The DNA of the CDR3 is TGTGCCAGCAGTGACCGGGACAGGCGTTTCGGTGAAGCTTTCTTT. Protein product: CASSDRDRRFGEAFF.

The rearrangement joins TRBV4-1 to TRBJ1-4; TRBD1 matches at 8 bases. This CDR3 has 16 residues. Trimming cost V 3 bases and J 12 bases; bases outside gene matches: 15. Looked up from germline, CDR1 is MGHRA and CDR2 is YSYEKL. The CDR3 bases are TGCGCCAGCAGCCACCACCCTAGCAGGGGGCCCGGAGAACTGTTTTTT. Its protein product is CASSHHPSRGPGELFF.

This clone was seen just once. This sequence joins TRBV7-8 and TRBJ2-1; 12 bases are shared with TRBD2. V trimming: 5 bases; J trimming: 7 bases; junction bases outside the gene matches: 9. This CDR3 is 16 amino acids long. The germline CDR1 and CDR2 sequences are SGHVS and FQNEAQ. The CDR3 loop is CASSPRLAGVGNEQFF. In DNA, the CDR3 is TGTGCCAGCAGCCCGAGACTAGCGGGAGTCGGTAATGAGCAGTTCTTC. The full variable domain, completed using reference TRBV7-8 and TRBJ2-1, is GAGVSQSPRYKVAKRGQDVALRCDPISGHVSLFWYQQALGQGPEFLTYFQNEAQLDKSGLPSDRFFAERPEGSVSTLKIQRTQQEDSAVYLCASSPRLAGVGNEQFFGPGTRLTVL.